This TCR beta chain was obtained from a study of blood T cell repertoires in COVID-19 (TCRdb year 2020). Regarding the research as a whole: Collaborator samples came from the United States, Italy and Spain and covered acute and convalescent phases of COVID-19. The prospective study material was composed of cDNA or gDNA derived from T cells, B-cell-depleted T cells, or PBMCs. Deeply sampled blood TCRbeta repertoires from subjects exposed to, actively infected with, or recovered from COVID-19 were included in the dataset. The repertoires were released in a freely available public database meant as a resource for research on the immune response to SARS-CoV-2. Samples were obtained from the ongoing ImmuneRACE study (first 160 participants) and from over 1,000 subjects provided by 6 global collaborators. The sample metadata nearly always contained a de-identified subject ID, COVID-19 status, age in years and sex. Where available, HLA class I and class II types were taken from metadata supplied by the sample provider and were not determined by assay-based typing.

Concerning this clone: It lacks a known antigen. It has no much larger one-base neighbor in the sample; base qualities were not kept.

CDR1 SQVTM and CDR2 ANQGSEA are derived from the germline V gene. V is cut by 4 bases and J by 0 bases, and the space between the germline ends is 11 bases. The CDR3 runs 14 amino acids, cysteine and phenylalanine included. Only CDR3 DNA remains: 42 bases, in frame from the first base. What the research found in general, with its limitations: How much clinical and demographic metadata was included differed by source and by participant, and the metadata was provided uncurated.

TCRbeta CDR3 regions were amplified from genomic DNA using the immunoSEQ Assay, a bias-controlled multiplex PCR. Processing in the source paper ran as follows. Nucleated cell counts per sample were estimated from amplification of reference gene primers within the assay. To quantify the absolute abundance of each unique TCRbeta CDR3 rearrangement, sequence reads were collapsed and filtered. For each sample, productive Simpson clonality was calculated as the square root of Simpson's diversity index over productive rearrangements. In TCRdb, the immuneACCESS table is reduced to in-frame sequences with V and J assigned. These tables do not hold every clone; where another copy was compared, an unresolved V gene accounts for under half, and the others remain unexplained. The V and J calls and clone size were taken over from that table, and D and trimming were inferred from the DNA. The sample yields some 300,000 clones; approximately 80% were counted once. The ten largest clones represent approximately 4.1% of the sample.

Whole blood was collected in K2EDTA tubes by collaborating institutions according to the institutions' own protocols. Collaborator samples were shipped for TCRbeta analysis as frozen whole blood, isolated PBMCs, or DNA extracted from either sample type. The sample was peripheral blood. The TCR comes from a woman aged 45-59 years with active or convalescent COVID-19. The sequence links TRBV29-1 to TRBJ2-3; TRBD2 is a possible D gene, resting on 6 matching bases. The DNA sequence reads TGCAGCGTTGGACGGGGGACTAGCACAGATACGCAGTATTTT. Its protein reads: CSVGRGTSTDTQYF.